Listed below are T cell receptor beta chains from one sample, sequenced in a study of control samples from healthy donors and cancer patients. Profiling relied on immunoSEQ multiplex PCR, and the TCRdb table lists in-frame clones only, not all of them. This sample carries around 180,000 clones, 75% to 95% of them seen once, and the ten largest clones take around 2%. Sequencing was done on a sample of blood. The receptor set was obtained from a woman in her thirties or forties in good health. Both conserved end residues are part of each CDR3. The order of the fields is D gene, clone size, J gene, V gene, CDR3 protein, CDR3 DNA. The D gene is left open where the match is weak. Not every row has a clone size; where given, it reads once, few, many or a size class.

D: .; size: .; J: TRBJ1-5; V: TRBV2; CDR3: CASSELGGGPNQPQHF; DNA: TGTGCCAGCAGTGAACTCGGGGGGGGTCCCAATCAGCCCCAGCATTTT
D: .; size: .; J: TRBJ1-2; V: TRBV11-2; CDR3: CASSLGVSYGYTF; DNA: TGTGCCAGCAGCTTAGGGGTGAGCTATGGCTACACCTTC
D: .; size: .; J: TRBJ2-5; V: TRBV28; CDR3: CASSSGWAGETQYF; DNA: TGTGCCAGCAGCTCCGGGTGGGCGGGAGAGACCCAGTACTTC
D: TRBD1; size: .; J: TRBJ1-2; V: TRBV19; CDR3: CASSQGAGYGYTF; DNA: TGTGCCAGTAGTCAGGGGGCGGGCTATGGCTACACCTTC
D: TRBD1; size: .; J: TRBJ1-2; V: TRBV7-8; CDR3: CASSLGTGSGYTF; DNA: TGTGCCAGCAGCTTAGGGACAGGGAGTGGCTACACCTTC
D: .; size: few; J: TRBJ1-2; V: TRBV5-1; CDR3: CASSSTVNYGYTF; DNA: TGCGCCAGCAGCTCGACTGTTAACTATGGCTACACCTTC
D: TRBD1; size: .; J: TRBJ1-2; V: TRBV3-1/TRBV3-2; CDR3: CASSPRDRGTGYTF; DNA: TGTGCCAGCAGCCCCCGGGACAGGGGGACTGGCTACACCTTC
D: .; size: .; J: TRBJ1-1; V: TRBV28; CDR3: CASSLARYTEAFF; DNA: TGTGCCAGCAGTTTGGCTCGGTACACTGAAGCTTTCTTT
D: .; size: .; J: TRBJ2-2; V: TRBV19; CDR3: CASSIALSGELFF; DNA: TGTGCCAGTAGTATAGCCCTGTCGGGGGAGCTGTTTTTT
D: .; size: .; J: TRBJ1-1; V: TRBV2; CDR3: CASSEYGHQNTEAFF; DNA: TGTGCCAGCAGTGAATACGGACATCAGAACACTGAAGCTTTCTTT
D: .; size: once; J: TRBJ1-2; V: TRBV29-1; CDR3: CSVAPVNYGYTF; DNA: TGCAGCGTTGCTCCGGTAAACTATGGCTACACCTTC
D: TRBD2; size: .; J: TRBJ2-5; V: TRBV6-5; CDR3: CASSSLAGGETQYF; DNA: TGTGCCAGCAGTTCCTTAGCGGGGGGGGAGACCCAGTACTTC
D: .; size: .; J: TRBJ2-7; V: TRBV10-3; CDR3: CAISEQQGGLEQYF; DNA: TGTGCCATCAGTGAACAACAGGGTGGTCTCGAGCAGTACTTC
D: .; size: .; J: TRBJ2-5; V: TRBV7-8; CDR3: CASSTRQLQETQYF; DNA: TGTGCCAGCAGCACTAGACAGCTCCAAGAGACCCAGTACTTC
D: TRBD1; size: .; J: TRBJ1-1; V: TRBV6-5; CDR3: CASSRRTGNTEAFF; DNA: TGTGCCAGCAGTCGAAGGACAGGGAACACTGAAGCTTTCTTT
D: .; size: .; J: TRBJ1-4; V: TRBV2; CDR3: CAGRGGGGNEKLFF; DNA: TGTGCCGGCCGGGGGGGAGGAGGCAATGAAAAACTGTTTTTT
D: .; size: .; J: TRBJ1-2; V: TRBV29-1; CDR3: CSVEDPTDWMSGYTF; DNA: TGCAGCGTTGAAGATCCTACGGACTGGATGAGTGGCTACACCTTC
D: .; size: .; J: TRBJ2-7; V: TRBV10-3; CDR3: CAISENTGSYEQYF; DNA: TGTGCCATCAGTGAGAACACAGGGTCATACGAGCAGTACTTC
D: .; size: .; J: TRBJ2-5; V: TRBV2; CDR3: CASSNFGETQYF; DNA: TGTGCCAGCAGTAACTTTGGGGAGACCCAGTACTTC
D: TRBD1; size: .; J: TRBJ1-1; V: TRBV11-3; CDR3: CASSLIQGSEAFF; DNA: TGTGCCAGCAGCTTAATACAGGGGAGTGAAGCTTTCTTT
D: TRBD1; size: .; J: TRBJ1-3; V: TRBV5-4; CDR3: CASSSDRGSGNTIYF; DNA: TGTGCCAGCAGCTCTGACAGGGGGTCAGGAAACACCATATATTTT
D: TRBD1; size: once; J: TRBJ1-2; V: TRBV19; CDR3: CASTQTGDYGYTF; DNA: TGTGCCAGTACCCAGACAGGGGACTATGGCTACACCTTC
D: TRBD2; size: .; J: TRBJ2-3; V: TRBV7-9; CDR3: CASSLTSGGTATDTQYF; DNA: TGTGCCAGCAGCCTCACTAGCGGAGGAACCGCCACAGATACGCAGTATTTT
D: TRBD2; size: .; J: TRBJ2-3; V: TRBV6-2/TRBV6-3; CDR3: CASSSAGLAGGPDTQYF; DNA: TGTGCCAGCAGTTCCGCGGGACTAGCGGGGGGGCCTGATACGCAGTATTTT
D: .; size: .; J: TRBJ1-5; V: TRBV4-1; CDR3: CASSQDGGFGNQPQHF; DNA: TGCGCCAGCAGCCAAGATGGGGGATTCGGCAATCAGCCCCAGCATTTT
D: .; size: .; J: TRBJ2-3; V: TRBV3-1/TRBV3-2; CDR3: CASSPIRTPRVTDTQYF; DNA: TGTGCCAGCAGCCCTATCCGGACTCCGCGGGTAACAGATACGCAGTATTTT
D: .; size: .; J: TRBJ1-4; V: TRBV6-5; CDR3: CARGVGSTNEKLFF; DNA: TGTGCCAGAGGGGTAGGCTCAACTAATGAAAAACTGTTTTTT
D: .; size: .; J: TRBJ2-3; V: TRBV7-9; CDR3: CASSSQSTDTQYF; DNA: TGTGCCAGCAGCTCACAGAGCACAGATACGCAGTATTTT
D: TRBD1; size: .; J: TRBJ1-5; V: TRBV6-5; CDR3: CASRGQPNQPQHF; DNA: TGTGCCAGCAGGGGACAGCCCAATCAGCCCCAGCATTTT
D: .; size: few; J: TRBJ1-4; V: TRBV3-1/TRBV3-2; CDR3: CASSQGKAQNEKLFF; DNA: TGTGCCAGCAGCCAAGGGAAGGCCCAAAATGAAAAACTGTTTTTT
D: TRBD1; size: once; J: TRBJ2-3; V: TRBV28; CDR3: CASRVPSGTATDTQYF; DNA: TGTGCCAGCAGGGTCCCCTCCGGGACAGCCACAGATACGCAGTATTTT
D: .; size: .; J: TRBJ2-1; V: TRBV29-1; CDR3: CSVDAGAGYNEQFF; DNA: TGCAGCGTTGATGCGGGGGCAGGCTACAATGAGCAGTTCTTC
D: .; size: .; J: TRBJ1-6; V: TRBV28; CDR3: CASGMTITGRSPLHF; DNA: TGTGCCAGCGGAATGACCATAACGGGTAGATCACCCCTCCACTTT
D: .; size: .; J: TRBJ2-1; V: TRBV12-3/TRBV12-4; CDR3: CASSFGNEQFF; DNA: TGTGCCAGCAGTTTTGGTAATGAGCAGTTCTTC
D: .; size: .; J: TRBJ2-2; V: TRBV27; CDR3: CASSLGRTTGELFF; DNA: TGTGCCAGCAGTTTGGGGAGGACCACCGGGGAGCTGTTTTTT
D: .; size: .; J: TRBJ1-5; V: TRBV10-3; CDR3: CAISVSGSNQPQHF; DNA: TGTGCCATCAGTGTCTCAGGGAGCAATCAGCCCCAGCATTTT
D: .; size: .; J: TRBJ1-1; V: TRBV3-1/TRBV3-2; CDR3: CASSRGTTGQAEAFF; DNA: TGTGCCAGCAGCCGGGGGACGACAGGCCAGGCTGAAGCTTTCTTT
D: TRBD1; size: .; J: TRBJ1-5; V: TRBV10-3; CDR3: CAISDGQGGPGNQPQHF; DNA: TGTGCCATCAGTGACGGACAGGGCGGACCAGGCAATCAGCCCCAGCATTTT
D: .; size: .; J: TRBJ2-7; V: TRBV28; CDR3: CASSWVQQDPGSSYEQYF; DNA: TGTGCCAGCAGTTGGGTTCAGCAGGACCCGGGGAGCTCCTACGAGCAGTACTTC
D: .; size: .; J: TRBJ2-1; V: TRBV19; CDR3: CASSIRAGDEQFF; DNA: TGTGCCAGTAGTATACGGGCAGGGGATGAGCAGTTCTTC
D: TRBD1; size: .; J: TRBJ2-7; V: TRBV2; CDR3: CASSDWTGPGYEQYF; DNA: TGTGCCAGCAGCGATTGGACAGGGCCAGGATACGAGCAGTACTTC
D: TRBD1; size: few; J: TRBJ1-6; V: TRBV2; CDR3: CASSETGGNSPLHF; DNA: TGTGCCAGCAGTGAGACAGGGGGCAATTCACCCCTCCACTTT
D: .; size: .; J: TRBJ1-2; V: TRBV21-1; CDR3: CASSQEGAKSGYGYTF; DNA: TGTGCCAGCAGTCAAGAGGGGGCAAAGAGCGGCTATGGCTACACCTTC
D: .; size: .; J: TRBJ1-2; V: TRBV10-2; CDR3: CASSASRSYGYTF; DNA: TGCGCCAGCAGTGCCTCACGGTCGTATGGCTACACCTTC
D: .; size: .; J: TRBJ1-5; V: TRBV27; CDR3: CASSWVGSNQPQHF; DNA: TGTGCCAGCAGTTGGGTAGGGAGCAATCAGCCCCAGCATTTT
D: .; size: .; J: TRBJ1-1; V: TRBV6-6; CDR3: CASSPGSPEAFF; DNA: TGTGCCAGCAGTCCGGGGAGCCCTGAAGCTTTCTTT
D: .; size: .; J: TRBJ2-7; V: TRBV7-9; CDR3: CASSLVGGSYEQYF; DNA: TGTGCCAGCAGCTTAGTTGGCGGATCCTACGAGCAGTACTTC
D: .; size: .; J: TRBJ2-1; V: TRBV2; CDR3: CASNWDLSYNEQFF; DNA: TGTGCCAGCAATTGGGACCTCTCCTACAATGAGCAGTTCTTC
D: .; size: .; J: TRBJ2-7; V: TRBV11-2; CDR3: CASSLDRHSYEQYF; DNA: TGTGCCAGCAGCTTGGACAGACATTCCTACGAGCAGTACTTC
D: TRBD1; size: .; J: TRBJ2-7; V: TRBV6-5; CDR3: CASRHWTGYGYEQYF; DNA: TGTGCCAGCAGGCACTGGACAGGGTATGGCTACGAGCAGTACTTC
D: .; size: once; J: TRBJ1-4; V: TRBV19; CDR3: CASSSLLSVINEKLFF; DNA: TGTGCCAGTAGTTCGCTACTATCGGTGATCAATGAAAAACTGTTTTTT
D: .; size: .; J: TRBJ2-1; V: TRBV5-1; CDR3: CASSSGLHNEQFF; DNA: TGCGCCAGCAGCTCGGGACTGCACAATGAGCAGTTCTTC
D: .; size: .; J: TRBJ1-5; V: TRBV12-3/TRBV12-4; CDR3: CASSLTENQPQHF; DNA: TGTGCCAGCAGTTTAACAGAGAATCAGCCCCAGCATTTT
D: TRBD1; size: .; J: TRBJ2-1; V: TRBV27; CDR3: CASSPTGTANNEQFF; DNA: TGTGCCAGCAGCCCAACCGGGACAGCAAACAATGAGCAGTTCTTC
D: .; size: .; J: TRBJ2-5; V: TRBV5-1; CDR3: CASSLTQETQYF; DNA: TGCGCCAGCAGCTTGACCCAAGAGACCCAGTACTTC